This T cell receptor beta chain was observed in a study of follicular helper T cells after annual influenza vaccination. Germline values: CDR1 SNHLY, CDR2 FYNNEI. Trimming left V 8 bases short and J 1 base short, with 9 bases between. This CDR3 spans 13 amino acids. Specified time point: 2015-2016 season, pre-vaccination. Between roughly 35 and 100 mL of blood was drawn per time point. Measured with immunoSEQ multiplex PCR; TCRdb has only the in-frame clones, and not every one. This sample yields several thousand clones, of which approximately 78% are seen a single time; approximately 0.8% belongs to the top ten.

The sequence was collected from an adult who received the influenza vaccine. The rearrangement links TRBV2 to TRBJ2-1; maybe TRBD2 (6 bases). This specimen consisted of CXCR5- memory CD4+ T cells sorted from blood, obtained on the day of influenza vaccination. The CDR3 nucleotides are TGTGCCAGCCGGGGGTCATCCTACAATGAGCAGTTCTTC. It yields the protein CASRGSSYNEQFF. Full variable domain (remainder filled in from reference TRBV2 and TRBJ2-1): EPEVTQTPSHQVTQMGQEVILRCVPISNHLYFYWYRQILGQKVEFLVSFYNNEISEKSEIFDDQFSVERPDGSNFTLKIRSTKLEDSAMYFCASRGSSYNEQFFGPGTRLTVL.